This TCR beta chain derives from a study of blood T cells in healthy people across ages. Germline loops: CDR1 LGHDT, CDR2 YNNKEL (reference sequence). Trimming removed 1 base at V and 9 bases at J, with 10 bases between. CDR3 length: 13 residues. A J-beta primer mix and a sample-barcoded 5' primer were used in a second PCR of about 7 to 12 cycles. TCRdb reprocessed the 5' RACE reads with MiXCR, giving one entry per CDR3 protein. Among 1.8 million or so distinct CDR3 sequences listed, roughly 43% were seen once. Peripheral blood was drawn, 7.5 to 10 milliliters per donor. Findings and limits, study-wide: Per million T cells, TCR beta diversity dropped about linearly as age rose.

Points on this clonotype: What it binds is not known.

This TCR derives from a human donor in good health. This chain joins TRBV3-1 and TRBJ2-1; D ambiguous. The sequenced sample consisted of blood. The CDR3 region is CASSQGRVVEQFF. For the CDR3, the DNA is TGTGCCAGCAGCCAAGGAAGGGTGGTTGAGCAGTTCTTC.